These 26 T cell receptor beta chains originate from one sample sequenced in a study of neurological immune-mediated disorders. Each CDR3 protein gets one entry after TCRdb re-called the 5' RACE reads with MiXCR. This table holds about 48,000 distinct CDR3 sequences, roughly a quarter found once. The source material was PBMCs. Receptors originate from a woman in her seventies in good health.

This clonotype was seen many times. Here the CDR3 DNA reads TGTGCCAGCAGCTCAACTAGCGGGAGGGACTACGAGCAGTACTTC. This sequence encodes CASSSTSGRDYEQYF. The chain couples TRBV7-9 to TRBJ2-7, with TRBD2 identical over 13 bases. With V trimmed by 4 bases and J by 3 bases, 3 bases remained unmatched. The CDR3 is 15 amino acids. Germline V gene data show CDR1 as SEHNR and CDR2 as FQNEAQ (reference sequence).

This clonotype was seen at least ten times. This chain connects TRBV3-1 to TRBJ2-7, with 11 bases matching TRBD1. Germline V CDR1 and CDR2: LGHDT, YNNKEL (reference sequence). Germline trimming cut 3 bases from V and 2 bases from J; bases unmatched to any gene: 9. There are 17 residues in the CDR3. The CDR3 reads CASSHANPGQGAYEQYF. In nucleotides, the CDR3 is TGTGCCAGCAGCCATGCTAACCCGGGACAGGGGGCCTACGAGCAGTACTTC.

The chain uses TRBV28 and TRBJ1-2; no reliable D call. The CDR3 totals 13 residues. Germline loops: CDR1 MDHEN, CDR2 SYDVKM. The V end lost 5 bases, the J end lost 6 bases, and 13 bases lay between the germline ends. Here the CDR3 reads CASSAGVSNGYTF. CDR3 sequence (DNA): TGTGCCAGCAGTGCCGGCGTCTCGAATGGCTACACCTTC.

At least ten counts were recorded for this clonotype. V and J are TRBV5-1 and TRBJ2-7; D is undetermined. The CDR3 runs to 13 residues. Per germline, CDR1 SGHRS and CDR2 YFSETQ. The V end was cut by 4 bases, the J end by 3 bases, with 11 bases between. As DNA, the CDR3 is TGCGCCAGCAGCCTGACCCGAGGCTACGAGCAGTACTTC. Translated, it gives CASSLTRGYEQYF.

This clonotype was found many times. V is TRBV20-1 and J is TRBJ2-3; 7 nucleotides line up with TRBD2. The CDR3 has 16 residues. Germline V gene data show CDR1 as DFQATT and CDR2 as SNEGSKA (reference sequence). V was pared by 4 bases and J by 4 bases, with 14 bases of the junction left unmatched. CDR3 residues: CSATSLRGLAADTQYF. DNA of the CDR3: TGCAGTGCTACCAGCCTGCGGGGGTTAGCGGCAGATACGCAGTATTTT.

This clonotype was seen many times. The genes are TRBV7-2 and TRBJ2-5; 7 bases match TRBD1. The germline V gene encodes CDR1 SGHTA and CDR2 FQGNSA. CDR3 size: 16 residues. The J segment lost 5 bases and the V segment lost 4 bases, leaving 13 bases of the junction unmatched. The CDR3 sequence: CASSWRKTGMFETQYF. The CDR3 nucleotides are TGTGCCAGCAGCTGGCGAAAGACAGGGATGTTTGAGACCCAGTACTTC. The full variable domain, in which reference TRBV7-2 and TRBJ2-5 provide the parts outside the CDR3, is GAGVSQSPSNKVTEKGKDVELRCDPISGHTALYWYRQSLGQGLEFLIYFQGNSAPDKSGLPSDRFSAERTGGSVSTLTIQRTQQEDSAVYLCASSWRKTGMFETQYFGPGTRLLVL.

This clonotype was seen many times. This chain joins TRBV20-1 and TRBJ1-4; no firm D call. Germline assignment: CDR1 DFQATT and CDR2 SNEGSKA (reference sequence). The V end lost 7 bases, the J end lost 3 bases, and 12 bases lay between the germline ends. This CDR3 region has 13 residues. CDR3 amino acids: CSGGGNSNEKLFF. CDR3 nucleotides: TGCAGTGGGGGAGGTAACTCTAATGAAAAACTGTTTTTT.

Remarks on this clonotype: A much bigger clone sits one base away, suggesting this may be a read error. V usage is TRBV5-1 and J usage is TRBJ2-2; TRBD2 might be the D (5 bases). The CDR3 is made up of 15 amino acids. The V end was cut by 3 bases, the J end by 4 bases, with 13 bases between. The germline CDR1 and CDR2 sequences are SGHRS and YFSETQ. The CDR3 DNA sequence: TGCGCCAGCAGCTACTCCGGGGTCGTCACCGGGGAGCTGTTTTTT. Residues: CASSYSGVVTGELFF.

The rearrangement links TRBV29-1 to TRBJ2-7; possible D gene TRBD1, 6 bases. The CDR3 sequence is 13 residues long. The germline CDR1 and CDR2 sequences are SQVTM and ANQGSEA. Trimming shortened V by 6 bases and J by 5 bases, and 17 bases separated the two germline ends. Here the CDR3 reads CSVDTGSDDEQYF. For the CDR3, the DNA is TGCAGCGTGGATACAGGGAGCGACGACGAGCAGTACTTC.

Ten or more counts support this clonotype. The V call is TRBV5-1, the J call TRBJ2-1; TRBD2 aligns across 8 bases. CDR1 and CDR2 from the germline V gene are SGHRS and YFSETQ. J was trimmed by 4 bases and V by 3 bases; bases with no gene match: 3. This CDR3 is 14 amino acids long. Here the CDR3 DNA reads TGCGCCAGCAGCTCTAGCGGGTCTTACAATGAGCAGTTCTTC. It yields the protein CASSSSGSYNEQFF.

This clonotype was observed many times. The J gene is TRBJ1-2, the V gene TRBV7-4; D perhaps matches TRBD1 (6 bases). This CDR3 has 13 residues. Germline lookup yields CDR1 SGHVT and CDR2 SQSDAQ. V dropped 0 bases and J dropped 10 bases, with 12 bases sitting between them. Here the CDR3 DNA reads TGTGCCAGCAGCTTAGCACAGGGTTTAGACTACACCTTC. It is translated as CASSLAQGLDYTF.

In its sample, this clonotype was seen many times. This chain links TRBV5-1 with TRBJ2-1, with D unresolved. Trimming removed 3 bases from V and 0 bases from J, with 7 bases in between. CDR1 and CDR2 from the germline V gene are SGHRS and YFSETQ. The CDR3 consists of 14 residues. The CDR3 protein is CASSSQTSYNEQFF. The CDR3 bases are TGCGCCAGCAGCTCCCAAACCTCCTACAATGAGCAGTTCTTC.

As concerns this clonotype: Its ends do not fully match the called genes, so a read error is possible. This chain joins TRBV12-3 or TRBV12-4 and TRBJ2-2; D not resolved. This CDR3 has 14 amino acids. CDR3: CASSLRSNPGELFF. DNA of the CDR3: TGTGCCAGCAGTTTGAGGTCGAACCCCGGGGAGCTGTTTTTT.

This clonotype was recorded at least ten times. The CDR3 DNA is TGTGCCAGCATCCCCAGCGGGAGTTTAGGGGCGCAGTATTTT. This encodes CASIPSGSLGAQYF. V gene TRBV6-5 combines with J gene TRBJ2-3; 8 nucleotides align to TRBD2. V lost 7 bases and J lost 10; bases outside the gene matches: 13. Germline V gene sequence: CDR1 MNHEY, CDR2 SVGAGI. The CDR3 sequence is 14 residues long.

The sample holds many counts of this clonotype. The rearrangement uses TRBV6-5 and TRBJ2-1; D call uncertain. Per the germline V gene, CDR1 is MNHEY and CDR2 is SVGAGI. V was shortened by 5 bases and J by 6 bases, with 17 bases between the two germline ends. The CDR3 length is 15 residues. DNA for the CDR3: TGTGCCAGCAGTCCAGCGAATTCAGGTGTCAATGAGCAGTTCTTC. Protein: CASSPANSGVNEQFF.

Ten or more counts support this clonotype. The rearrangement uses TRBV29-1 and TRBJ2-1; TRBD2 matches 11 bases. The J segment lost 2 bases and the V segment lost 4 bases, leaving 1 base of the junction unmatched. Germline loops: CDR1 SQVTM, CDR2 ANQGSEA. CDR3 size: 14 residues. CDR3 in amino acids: CSVAGLAAYNEQFF. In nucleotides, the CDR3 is TGCAGCGTTGCGGGACTAGCGGCCTACAATGAGCAGTTCTTC.

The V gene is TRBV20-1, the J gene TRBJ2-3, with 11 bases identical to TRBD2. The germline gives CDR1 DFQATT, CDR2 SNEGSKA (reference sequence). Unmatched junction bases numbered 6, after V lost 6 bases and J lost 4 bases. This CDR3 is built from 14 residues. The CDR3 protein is CSAELAGVADTQYF. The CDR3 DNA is TGCAGTGCGGAACTAGCGGGGGTCGCAGATACGCAGTATTTT.

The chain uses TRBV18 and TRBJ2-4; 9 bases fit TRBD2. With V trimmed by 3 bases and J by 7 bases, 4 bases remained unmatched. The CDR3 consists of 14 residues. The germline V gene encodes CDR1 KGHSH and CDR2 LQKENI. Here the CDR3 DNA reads TGTGCCAGCTCACCTGCGGGAGGGTGGAACATTCAGTACTTC. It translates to CASSPAGGWNIQYF.

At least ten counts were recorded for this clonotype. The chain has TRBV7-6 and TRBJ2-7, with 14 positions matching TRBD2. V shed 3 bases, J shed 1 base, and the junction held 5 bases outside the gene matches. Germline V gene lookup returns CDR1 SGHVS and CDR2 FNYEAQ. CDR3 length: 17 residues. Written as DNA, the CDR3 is TGTGCCAGCAGCTTGGGACTAGCGGGAGACTGGTCCTACGAGCAGTACTTC. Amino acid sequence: CASSLGLAGDWSYEQYF.

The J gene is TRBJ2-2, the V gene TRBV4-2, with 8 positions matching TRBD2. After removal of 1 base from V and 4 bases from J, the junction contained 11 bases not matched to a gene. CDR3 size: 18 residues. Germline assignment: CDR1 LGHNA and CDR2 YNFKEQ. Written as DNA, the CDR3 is TGTGCCAGCAGCCAAGGGTTGGGGCGGGAGGCGGTCACCGGGGAGCTGTTTTTT. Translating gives CASSQGLGREAVTGELFF.

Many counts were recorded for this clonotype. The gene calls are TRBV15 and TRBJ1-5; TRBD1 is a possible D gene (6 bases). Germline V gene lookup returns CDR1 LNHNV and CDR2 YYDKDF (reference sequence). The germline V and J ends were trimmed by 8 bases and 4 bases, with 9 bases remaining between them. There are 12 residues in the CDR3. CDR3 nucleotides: TGTGCCACCGGGAGGGGGAATCAGCCCCAGCATTTT. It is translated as CATGRGNQPQHF.

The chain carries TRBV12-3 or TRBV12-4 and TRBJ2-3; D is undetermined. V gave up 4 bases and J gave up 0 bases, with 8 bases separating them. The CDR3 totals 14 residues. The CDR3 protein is CASSSSLSTDTQYF. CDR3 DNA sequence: TGTGCCAGCAGTTCTAGTCTTAGCACAGATACGCAGTATTTT.

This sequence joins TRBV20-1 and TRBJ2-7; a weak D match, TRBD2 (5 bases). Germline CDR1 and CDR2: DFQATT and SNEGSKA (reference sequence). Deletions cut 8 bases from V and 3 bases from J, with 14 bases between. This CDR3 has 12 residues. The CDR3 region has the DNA TGCAGTACGGGCCGAGGGTTCTACGAGCAGTACTTC. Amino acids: CSTGRGFYEQYF.

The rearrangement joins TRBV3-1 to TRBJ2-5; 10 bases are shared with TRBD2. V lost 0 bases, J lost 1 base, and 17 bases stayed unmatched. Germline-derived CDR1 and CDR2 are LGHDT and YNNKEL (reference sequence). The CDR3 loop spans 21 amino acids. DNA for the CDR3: TGTGCCAGCAGCCAAGATATAATCCCCCGGCTAGCGGGGGAGGTCCAAGAGACCCAGTACTTC. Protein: CASSQDIIPRLAGEVQETQYF.

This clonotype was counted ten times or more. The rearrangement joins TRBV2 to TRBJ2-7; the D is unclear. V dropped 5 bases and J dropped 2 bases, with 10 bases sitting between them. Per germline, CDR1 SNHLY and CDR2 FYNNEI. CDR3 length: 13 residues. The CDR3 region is CASSSQQTYEQYF. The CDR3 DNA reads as TGTGCCAGCAGTTCACAACAAACCTACGAGCAGTACTTC.

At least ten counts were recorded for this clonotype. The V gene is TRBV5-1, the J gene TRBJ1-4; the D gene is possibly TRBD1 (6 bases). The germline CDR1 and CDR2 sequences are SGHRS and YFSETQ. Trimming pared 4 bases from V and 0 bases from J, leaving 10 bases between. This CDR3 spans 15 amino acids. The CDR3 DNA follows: TGCGCCAGCAGCAGGGGGGGTGCAACTAATGAAAAACTGTTTTTT. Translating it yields CASSRGGATNEKLFF.